The 5 T cell receptor beta chains below come from one sample, sequenced in a study of regulatory T cells in long-lasting Graves disease. The time point here: newly diagnosed GD, antithyroid drugs for less than 3 months. From RNA extracted from PBMCs, the TCR library was made. The TCR beta library used iRepertoire HTBI primers with Arm-PCR amplification of CDR3. TCRdb fed the multiplex PCR reads into MiXCR, producing one record per CDR3 protein. This sample has 350,000 to 500,000 distinct CDR3 sequences, with about a sixth found just once. In addition, the sample was reused for a study of T cells in Graves' hyperthyroidism and ophthalmopathy.

Here the sequenced sample was peripheral blood mononuclear cells (PBMCs), taken at new diagnosis, from a patient treated with antithyroid drugs. The receptors were sampled from a woman younger than 45 with Graves disease.

This clonotype has a count of ten or more. The V call is TRBV28, the J call TRBJ2-7; the match to TRBD2 covers 12 bases. V trimming: 6 bases; J trimming: 2 bases; junction bases outside the gene matches: 17. Per the germline V gene, CDR1 is MDHEN and CDR2 is SYDVKM. The CDR3 loop spans 19 amino acids. CDR3 loop: CASRTELRLAGAQAYEQYF. In DNA, the CDR3 is TGTGCCAGCAGAACAGAACTTAGACTAGCGGGAGCCCAAGCCTACGAGCAGTACTTC.

This clonotype was picked up a small number of times. V and J are TRBV13 and TRBJ2-2; TRBD2 is a possible D gene (5 bases). Germline V gene lookup returns CDR1 PRHDT and CDR2 FYEKMQ (reference sequence). The V and J ends lost 4 bases and 1 base respectively, with 13 bases between them. This CDR3 contains 16 residues. The CDR3 coding sequence is TGTGCCAGCAGCTCCTTTTCCGGGGTGAACACCGGGGAGCTGTTTTTT. This codes for CASSSFSGVNTGELFF.

This clonotype was counted between two and nine times. The chain combines TRBV20-1 with TRBJ2-1, with TRBD2 as a possible D gene (7 bases). The V and J ends lost 0 bases and 7 bases respectively, with 16 bases between them. From germline, CDR1 is DFQATT and CDR2 SNEGSKA (reference sequence). The CDR3 length is 15 residues. CDR3 sequence: CSARDRGEGQNEQFF. CDR3 bases: TGCAGTGCTAGAGATAGGGGGGAGGGCCAGAATGAGCAGTTCTTC.

To note about this clonotype: It is likely a read error: a sequence one base away is far more abundant. The V and J genes are TRBV12-3 or TRBV12-4 and TRBJ2-1, with TRBD2 matching 14 bases. This CDR3 contains 18 residues. V shed 6 bases, J shed 6 bases, and the junction held 13 bases outside the gene matches. CDR3 DNA: TGTGCCAGCAGCTTATCCGGGACTAGCGGGAGCAAACTCAATGAGCAGTTCTTC. Translating it yields CASSLSGTSGSKLNEQFF.

This clonotype was counted only a few times. The CDR3 protein is CATGPGRDYGYTF. The CDR3 nucleotides read TGTGCCACCGGCCCGGGACGGGACTATGGCTACACCTTC. The chain joins TRBV24-1 to TRBJ1-2, with a weak D call TRBD1 (5 bases). Deletions cut 9 bases from V and 3 bases from J, with 13 bases between. There are 13 residues in the CDR3. From germline, CDR1 is KGHDR and CDR2 SFDVKD.